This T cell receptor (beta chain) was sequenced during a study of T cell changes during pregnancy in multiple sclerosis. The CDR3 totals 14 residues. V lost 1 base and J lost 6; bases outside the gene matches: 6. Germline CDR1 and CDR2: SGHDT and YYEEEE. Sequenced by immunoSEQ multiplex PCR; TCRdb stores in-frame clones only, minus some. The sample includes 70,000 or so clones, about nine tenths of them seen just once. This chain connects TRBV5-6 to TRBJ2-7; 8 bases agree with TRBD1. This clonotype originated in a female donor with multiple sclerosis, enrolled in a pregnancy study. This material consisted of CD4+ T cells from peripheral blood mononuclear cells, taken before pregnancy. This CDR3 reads CASSLPGQVAEQYF. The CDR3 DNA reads TGTGCCAGCAGCTTGCCGGGACAGGTCGCCGAGCAGTACTTC.